This is a list of T cell receptor beta chains from one sample in a study of control samples from healthy donors and cancer patients. Produced via immunoSEQ multiplex PCR; TCRdb's table is partial and in-frame only. The repertoire consists of about 26,000 clones, with roughly 85% occurring once and the leading ten covering about 6.7%. The sample consisted of PBMCs. The source is an older woman with head and neck cancer. Each CDR3 is given with its conserved first and last residue. Size is stated for part of the rows, as once, few or many counts, or as a class when the clone is expanded.

CDR3 length	V gene	J gene	clone size	CDR3 protein
14	TRBV28	TRBJ1-2	-	CASTIRDRGYGYTF
15	TRBV7-9	TRBJ1-5	-	CASSLSRGGQEPQHF
12	TRBV19	TRBJ2-5	few	CASSAHQETQYF
12	TRBV24-1	TRBJ2-1	-	CATSDPEQRQFF
15	TRBV6-6	TRBJ1-5	-	CASRSSPVVGQPQHF
18	TRBV6-1	TRBJ2-6	-	CASSEKGARISGANVLTF
14	TRBV6-2/TRBV6-3	TRBJ2-1	-	CASSYSLRNNEQFF
15	TRBV12-5	TRBJ2-3	-	CASGLVPRDADTQYF
17	TRBV6-2/TRBV6-3	TRBJ2-6	-	CASSYFGQPSGANVLTF
13	TRBV7-6	TRBJ2-7	-	CASSSEPLQEQYF
11	TRBV6-5	TRBJ2-7	-	CASVRGGEQYF
15	TRBV7-3	TRBJ2-1	-	CASSYQTGGLTEQFF
15	TRBV6-5	TRBJ1-5	-	CASSSRPPQNQPQHF
13	TRBV12-3/TRBV12-4	TRBJ1-2	-	CASSKIQWGGYTF
19	TRBV6-2/TRBV6-3	TRBJ1-4	-	CASSYTTGDPIATNEKLFF
15	TRBV3-1/TRBV3-2	TRBJ2-1	once	CASSLRGTAFDEQFF
13	TRBV29-1	TRBJ2-5	once	CSAEATGGGTQYF
18	TRBV3-1/TRBV3-2	TRBJ2-5	few	CASSQSPRLAGVWETQYF
17	TRBV9	TRBJ1-1	-	CASSVSRRDRGDCEAFF
11	TRBV20-1	TRBJ1-1	-	CSAIANTEAFF
14	TRBV7-9	TRBJ2-7	-	CASRRDRGSYEQYF
14	TRBV6-5	TRBJ2-1	-	CASSLRTQPTEQFF
15	TRBV4-3	TRBJ2-3	once	CASSQERLITDTQYF
19	TRBV18	TRBJ1-5	-	CASSPPLLQGGEGNQPQHF
16	TRBV4-2	TRBJ1-5	-	CASSQQGAGDVEPQHF
15	TRBV19	TRBJ1-6	-	CASGTGGTRDSPLHF
16	TRBV5-6	TRBJ2-3	-	CASSPLGQGAVDTQYF
17	TRBV23-1	TRBJ2-7	-	CASSQLAPMNLTYEQYF
12	TRBV2	TRBJ1-1	-	CARGQGSTEAFF
13	TRBV6-2/TRBV6-3	TRBJ1-2	once	CASSPTGVYGYTF
13	TRBV5-6	TRBJ1-2	few	CASSLNEPYGYTF
14	TRBV18	TRBJ1-1	-	CASSPSGGGTEAFF
16	TRBV5-4	TRBJ2-3	-	CASSYPRGGSTDTQYF
15	TRBV4-3	TRBJ1-2	-	CASSHEGQGKDGYTF
17	TRBV4-1	TRBJ1-5	large	CASSQEGGGRRNQPQHF
16	TRBV5-6	TRBJ2-7	-	CASSQGLAGPSYEQYF
14	TRBV2	TRBJ2-1	-	CASSEVSYNNEQFF
15	TRBV7-2	TRBJ2-1	-	CASSLDGLAQNEQFF
16	TRBV27	TRBJ2-1	-	CASRSGVAGSYNEQFF
15	TRBV5-4	TRBJ1-1	few	CASSLGGYGRNEAFF
14	TRBV19	TRBJ1-5	once	CASSMRQGNQPQHF
15	TRBV7-2	TRBJ1-1	-	CASSLAFGGSTEAFF
17	TRBV2	TRBJ1-2	-	CASSGGAPGQGDYGYTF
14	TRBV19	TRBJ1-1	medium-sized	CASSIMKENTEAFF
13	TRBV12-3/TRBV12-4	TRBJ1-1	-	CASSSSLGWGAFF
15	TRBV3-1/TRBV3-2	TRBJ1-4	-	CASSPQGIANEKLFF
13	TRBV24-1	TRBJ2-5	-	CATSAGGRETQYF
14	TRBV9	TRBJ2-1	-	CASSPRGEGYEQFF
16	TRBV4-3	TRBJ2-7	few	CASSQSTGWGSYEQYF
13	TRBV5-4	TRBJ1-2	-	CASRADTAGGYTF
14	TRBV19	TRBJ2-3	-	CASSPGGFTDTQYF